Given below is one T cell receptor (beta chain) in context. This clonotype was seen many times. Which antigen it targets is not known. Per-base quality was not reported, and no clone a single base away is much larger than it. Libraries were built with RT-PCR. Sequencer: Illumina HiSeq 2500. TCRdb reworked the public reads: Q25 trimming with fastp, MiXCR clone assembly, productive beta chains retained. For every CDR3 protein sequence, its rows merge into one entry that carries the most common genes and DNA. Present in this sample are hundreds of thousands of distinct CDR3 sequences, 14% of which were seen just once. The top ten constitute approximately 7.6% of the sample. This sample is drawn from a study of response to subunit inactivated influenza vaccine (dated 2018 in TCRdb). With respect to the entire study: Deep quantitative T cell receptor repertoire profiling was used in the study to track responses to a trivalent subunit inactivated influenza vaccine. Results and caveats for the whole study, not just this receptor: The authors suggested that each seasonal influenza vaccination may recruit only a limited number of new T cells.

The CDR3, cysteine through phenylalanine, is 14 amino acids long. The DNA shown is the 42-base CDR3, in frame from base 1. The germline V gene supplies CDR1 SGHRS and CDR2 YFSETQ. After removal of 0 bases from V and 16 bases from J, the junction retains 13 bases not matched to a gene. This receptor was taken from a man in his fifties or sixties who received an inactivated influenza vaccine. Donor details come from another sample of the same person, matched by shared clones. The rearrangement combines TRBV5-1 with TRBJ2-1, and 7 junctional nucleotides match TRBD1. The sequenced sample was PBMCs from blood, obtained approximately 15 days before vaccination. The DNA sequence reads TGCGCCAGCAGCTTGGATAGTCTGGGACAGAGGAAATTCTTC. This gives the protein CASSLDSLGQRKFF.